Included here is one T cell receptor beta chain sequence, with context. What it binds is not known. The table came from immunoSEQ multiplex PCR; TCRdb's copy has only in-frame clones and leaves some out. This sample has 12,000 or so clones, with around 86% found just once. The data originate from a study of OX40 agonist ivuxolimab in advanced cancers. Background on the study: Those treated in dose escalation had hepatocellular carcinoma, melanoma, renal cell cancer or head and neck cancer. From 23 to 79 years was the age range, with a mean of 60 years, and over 80% were male. Findings and caveats of the study: Some nonresponders also had low normalized T-cell clonal expansion. At 0.1 to 3.0 mg/kg and by week 6, clonal expansion occurred in CD4+ and CD8+ blood T cells.

The source material was CD4+ or CD8+ T cells sorted from blood, sampled in a trial of the OX40 agonist ivuxolimab. The receptor was derived from an adult with an advanced solid tumor such as melanoma, head and neck, liver or kidney cancer.

For the CDR3, the DNA is TGTGCCAGAAGCTTGGGTAGCTTCGGGGGAAGGGACACCGGGGAGCTGTTTTTT. Translated: CARSLGSFGGRDTGELFF. This chain uses TRBV5-3 with TRBJ2-2, with TRBD2 as a possible D gene (6 bases). TRBV5-3 is an ORF, with its function uncertain. CDR3 length: 18 residues. V dropped 0 bases and J dropped 3 bases, with 18 bases sitting between them.